This entry features one T cell receptor beta chain sequence. What it binds is not known. This entry is derived from a study of OX40 agonist ivuxolimab in advanced cancers. Study information: The study reported partial responses in three patients: one hepatocellular carcinoma, two cutaneous melanoma. The study's findings and limits: CD4+ and CD8+ blood T cells expanded clonally by week 6 at 0.1 to 3.0 mg/kg.

TCRdb's copy holds only in-frame clones and misses some; the assay was immunoSEQ multiplex PCR. This table holds some 70,000 clones, about 89% found once. CDR1 is MNHEY, CDR2 SVGAGI, per germline. Trimming at V came to 3 bases and at J to 2 bases, leaving 4 bases not matched to a gene. CDR3 length: 14 residues. This TCR derives from an adult with an advanced solid tumor such as melanoma, head and neck, liver or kidney cancer. The source material was CD4+ or CD8+ T cells sorted from blood, sampled in a trial of the OX40 agonist ivuxolimab. This chain joins TRBV6-5 and TRBJ2-7; 7 positions agree with TRBD2. CDR3 loop: CASSYQRGTYEQYF. CDR3 nucleotides: TGTGCCAGCAGTTATCAGCGGGGCACCTACGAGCAGTACTTC.